Listed below are T cell receptor beta chains from one sample, sequenced in a study of blood T cells in healthy people across ages. TCRdb independently ran MiXCR on the 5' RACE reads; one entry per CDR3 protein. The sample holds some 940,000 distinct CDR3 sequences, roughly 29% seen once. The same sample was also used in a study of T cells of mothers and their children.

Sequencing was carried out using blood. The receptors derive from a woman aged 35 to 49 in good health. Both conserved end residues are part of each CDR3. The D gene is left open where the match is weak. Only part of the rows carry a size: once, few, many, or a class if the clone is expanded.

>TRBJ2-1|TRBD2|TRBV5-4|few
CASSFGGGGAYNEQFF
TGTGCCAGCAGCTTCGGGGGCGGGGGGGCTTACAATGAGCAGTTCTTC
>TRBJ1-1|.|TRBV6-2/TRBV6-3|many
CASSYAAMNTEAFF
TGTGCCAGCAGTTACGCGGCCATGAACACTGAAGCTTTCTTT
>TRBJ2-1|TRBD2|TRBV28|.
CASSLRGAGENEQFF
TGTGCCAGCAGCCTCCGGGGTGCGGGGGAGAATGAGCAGTTCTTC
>TRBJ1-1|.|TRBV20-1|many
CSARDPGGRPNTEAFF
TGCAGTGCTAGAGATCCGGGGGGCAGACCGAACACTGAAGCTTTCTTT
>TRBJ1-1|.|TRBV4-1|.
CASSQDEGTARDTEAFF
TGCGCCAGCAGCCAAGATGAAGGGACGGCGCGGGACACTGAAGCTTTCTTT
>TRBJ2-5|.|TRBV29-1|.
CSVEDWREPQETQYF
TGCAGCGTTGAAGATTGGAGGGAACCCCAAGAGACCCAGTACTTC
>TRBJ2-7|.|TRBV12-3/TRBV12-4|few
CASSLGPAPTQYF
TGTGCCAGCAGCCTGGGACCGGCACCCACCCAGTACTTC
>TRBJ2-7|.|TRBV5-1|.
CASSLRDGSSYEQYF
TGCGCCAGCAGCTTGCGGGACGGGAGCTCCTACGAGCAGTACTTC
>TRBJ2-5|.|TRBV18|many
CASSPSYQETQYF
TGTGCCAGCTCACCTTCGTACCAAGAGACCCAGTACTTC
>TRBJ2-7|.|TRBV20-1|few
CSASGADNEQYF
TGCAGTGCGTCAGGGGCCGACAACGAGCAGTACTTC
>TRBJ2-3|.|TRBV5-1|.
CASSLKGSSTDTQYF
TGCGCCAGCAGCTTGAAGGGTTCTAGCACAGATACGCAGTATTTT
>TRBJ2-7|.|TRBV5-1|.
CASSLWPQTYEQYF
TGCGCCAGCAGCTTGTGGCCACAGACCTACGAGCAGTACTTC
>TRBJ2-1|TRBD2|TRBV7-8|.
CASSLMKKSGGTLNEQFF
TGTGCCAGCAGCCTTATGAAGAAAAGCGGGGGTACCCTCAATGAGCAGTTCTTC
>TRBJ1-2|.|TRBV7-2|.
CASSLAAVGANYGYTF
TGTGCCAGCAGCTTAGCCGCAGTCGGAGCTAACTATGGCTACACCTTC
>TRBJ1-2|TRBD1|TRBV12-3/TRBV12-4|.
CASSDGTGGNGHTF
TGTGCCAGCAGTGATGGGACAGGGGGCAACGGCCACACCTTC
>TRBJ2-5|TRBD2|TRBV27|.
CASGRRGGQQETQYF
TGTGCCAGCGGTCGTCGGGGGGGGCAACAAGAGACCCAGTACTTC
>TRBJ1-2|TRBD1|TRBV5-1|few
CTSSYGQGAADYGYTF
TGCACCAGCAGCTACGGACAGGGGGCAGCTGACTATGGCTACACCTTC
>TRBJ1-5|.|TRBV7-9|few
CASSLKVQPSLYQPQHF
TGTGCCAGCAGCTTAAAAGTACAGCCGTCTCTCTATCAGCCCCAGCATTTT
>TRBJ2-7|.|TRBV5-1|many
CASSFVGFDEQYF
TGCGCCAGCAGCTTCGTGGGATTCGACGAGCAGTACTTC
>TRBJ1-2|.|TRBV6-1|.
CASSELKLGGYTF
TGTGCCAGCAGTGAACTCAAACTGGGAGGCTACACCTTC
>TRBJ2-1|.|TRBV19|few
CASSMGLLGSEQFF
TGTGCCAGTAGTATGGGACTTCTCGGGAGTGAGCAGTTCTTC
>TRBJ1-6|.|TRBV28|.
CASREVRVWDSPLHF
TGTGCCAGCAGGGAGGTGAGGGTGTGGGATTCACCCCTCCACTTT
>TRBJ1-4|.|TRBV6-5|many
CASSRTGSDEKLFF
TGTGCCAGCAGCCGTACAGGGTCGGATGAAAAACTGTTTTTT
>TRBJ2-1|.|TRBV5-5|many
CASSLIASYNEQFF
TGTGCCAGCAGCTTGATAGCCTCTTACAATGAGCAGTTCTTC
>TRBJ1-2|.|TRBV29-1|.
CSVEGDSYGYTF
TGCAGCGTTGAAGGAGATTCCTATGGCTACACCTTC
>TRBJ1-1|.|TRBV20-1|few
CSARVAGVRMNTEAFF
TGCAGTGCTAGAGTCGCTGGGGTCCGAATGAACACTGAAGCTTTCTTT
>TRBJ1-2|TRBD1|TRBV19|few
CASSIKGTGGAAGYTF
TGTGCCAGTAGTATTAAGGGGACAGGGGGCGCAGCTGGCTACACCTTC
>TRBJ2-3|.|TRBV10-3|few
CAISESKAASTDTQYF
TGTGCCATCAGTGAGTCGAAAGCAGCTAGCACAGATACGCAGTATTTT
>TRBJ2-1|.|TRBV12-3/TRBV12-4|.
CASSFGVPPEQFF
TGTGCCAGCAGTTTCGGGGTGCCCCCGGAGCAGTTCTTC
>TRBJ1-6|TRBD1|TRBV7-9|.
CASRNGLGTDNSPLHF
TGTGCCAGCAGAAACGGGCTCGGGACAGATAATTCACCCCTCCACTTT
>TRBJ1-2|.|TRBV28|.
CASSPQGWGSGYTF
TGTGCCAGCAGTCCACAGGGTTGGGGTTCTGGCTACACCTTC
>TRBJ2-3|TRBD2|TRBV12-3/TRBV12-4|few
CASSLLAGAFTDTQYF
TGTGCCAGCAGTTTACTAGCGGGGGCCTTCACAGATACGCAGTATTTT
>TRBJ1-2|.|TRBV19|few
CASSIKAAGFIGLYGYTF
TGTGCCAGTAGTATAAAAGCCGCCGGCTTTATAGGTTTATATGGCTACACCTTC
>TRBJ1-4|.|TRBV7-2|few
CASSLGTGLGEKLFF
TGTGCCAGCAGCTTAGGAACAGGGTTAGGTGAAAAACTGTTTTTT
>TRBJ1-4|.|TRBV7-2|few
CASSLTLPPNEKLFF
TGTGCCAGCAGCTTAACGCTACCCCCTAATGAAAAACTGTTTTTT
>TRBJ2-7|TRBD1|TRBV4-1|once
CASSQDLNRGSDF
TGCGCCAGCAGCCAAGATCTAAACAGGGGATCGGACTTC
>TRBJ1-2|TRBD1|TRBV2|few
CASRTGGSYGYTF
TGTGCCAGCAGGACAGGGGGCAGCTATGGCTACACCTTC
>TRBJ2-1|.|TRBV5-1|few
CASSFLGAQRGTYNEQFF
TGCGCCAGCAGCTTCCTGGGGGCTCAAAGGGGAACCTACAATGAGCAGTTCTTC
>TRBJ2-3|TRBD2|TRBV29-1|.
CSAPVSRGEGDTQYF
TGCAGCGCCCCGGTATCGCGGGGGGAGGGAGATACGCAGTATTTT
>TRBJ2-3|TRBD2|TRBV10-1|.
CASSESGLGAQYF
TGCGCCAGCAGTGAGTCCGGACTAGGGGCGCAGTATTTT
>TRBJ1-5|.|TRBV20-1|few
CSATSRGRGQPQHF
TGCAGTGCCACCTCCCGGGGGCGCGGTCAGCCCCAGCATTTT
>TRBJ1-1|TRBD1|TRBV12-3/TRBV12-4|many
CASSPDRVTEAFF
TGTGCCAGCAGCCCGGACAGGGTCACTGAAGCTTTCTTT
>TRBJ2-3|.|TRBV5-1|once
CASSQNSGIRTDTQYF
TGCGCCAGCAGCCAAAACAGCGGTATCCGCACAGATACGCAGTATTTT
>TRBJ2-3|TRBD1|TRBV30|few
CARKTGISADTQYF
TGTGCCCGGAAGACAGGGATTTCGGCAGATACGCAGTATTTT
>TRBJ1-6|.|TRBV28|few
CASRFRDRASPLHF
TGTGCCAGCAGGTTCCGGGACCGGGCCTCTCCCCTCCACTTT
>TRBJ2-1|TRBD2|TRBV7-3|many
CASSTQSSGGYNEQFF
TGTGCCAGCAGCACACAAAGTTCGGGGGGTTACAATGAGCAGTTCTTC
>TRBJ1-2|.|TRBV7-9|many
CASSLDGRGYTF
TGTGCCAGCAGCTTAGACGGGCGGGGCTACACCTTC
>TRBJ1-2|.|TRBV4-2|many
CASSQARTESYGYTF
TGTGCCAGCAGCCAAGCCCGGACAGAAAGCTATGGCTACACCTTC
>TRBJ2-2|.|TRBV6-2/TRBV6-3|few
CASSHLSRTGELFF
TGTGCCAGCAGTCATCTCTCCCGCACCGGGGAGCTGTTTTTT
>TRBJ2-1|.|TRBV28|many
CASRPAGAPDIEQFF
TGTGCCAGCAGACCGGCGGGGGCCCCGGACATTGAGCAGTTCTTC
>TRBJ2-5|.|TRBV25-1|few
CASSEFNRMEGTQYF
TGTGCCAGCAGTGAATTCAATAGAATGGAAGGGACCCAGTACTTC
>TRBJ2-1|TRBD1|TRBV7-9|.
CASSLSGWTGNSYNEQFF
TGTGCCAGCAGCTTATCCGGGTGGACAGGAAACTCCTACAATGAGCAGTTCTTC
>TRBJ1-5|.|TRBV5-1|.
CASSLVPDSNQPRHF
TGCGCCAGCAGCTTGGTCCCAGATAGCAATCAGCCCCGGCATTTT
>TRBJ1-4|.|TRBV3-1|.
CASSASEGPNEKLFF
TGTGCCAGCAGCGCCTCCGAGGGGCCTAATGAAAAACTGTTTTTT